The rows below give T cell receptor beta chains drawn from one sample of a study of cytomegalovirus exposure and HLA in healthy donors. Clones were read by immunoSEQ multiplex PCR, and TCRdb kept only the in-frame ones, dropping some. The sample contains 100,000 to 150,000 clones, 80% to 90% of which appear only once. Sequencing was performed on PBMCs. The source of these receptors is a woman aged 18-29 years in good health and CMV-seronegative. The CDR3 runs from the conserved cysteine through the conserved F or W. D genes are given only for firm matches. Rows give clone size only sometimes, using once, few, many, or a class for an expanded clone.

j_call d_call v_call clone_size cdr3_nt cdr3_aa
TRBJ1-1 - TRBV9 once TGTGCCAGCAGCGTAGTGGGGGCCACTGAAGCTTTCTTT CASSVVGATEAFF
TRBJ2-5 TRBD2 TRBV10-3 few TGTGCCATCAGTGAGAGTGAACTAGCGGGTCGAAGCCAGTACTTC CAISESELAGRSQYF
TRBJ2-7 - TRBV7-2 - TGTGCCAGCAGCTTAGGCCCTCAGGGCTACGAGCAGTACTTC CASSLGPQGYEQYF
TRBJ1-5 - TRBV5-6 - TGTGCCAGCAGCTTGGCCCGGGGGAGCAATCAGCCCCAGCATTTT CASSLARGSNQPQHF
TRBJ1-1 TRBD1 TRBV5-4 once TGTGCCAGCAGCCAGGACAGGAACGGAAACACTGAAGCTTTCTTT CASSQDRNGNTEAFF
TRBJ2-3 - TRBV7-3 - TGTGCCAGCAGCTTCGGGGGTCGGGAGACAGATACGCAGTATTTT CASSFGGRETDTQYF
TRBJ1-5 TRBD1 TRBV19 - TGTGCCAGTAGTCCCTCAGGGGGCCCCACTCAGCCCCAGCATTTT CASSPSGGPTQPQHF
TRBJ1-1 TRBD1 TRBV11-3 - TGTGCCAGCAGCGCCCGGGACAGGGCGAACACTGAAGCTTTCTTT CASSARDRANTEAFF
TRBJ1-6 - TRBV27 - TGTGCCAGCAGGAGACAATATAATTCACCCCTCCACTTT CASRRQYNSPLHF
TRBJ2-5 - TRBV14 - TGTGCCAGCAGCCGCAGGTCGCCAGGGGAAGAGACCCAGTACTTC CASSRRSPGEETQYF
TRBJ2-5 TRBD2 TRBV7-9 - TGTGCCAGCAGCTTAACGCGGGAGGGCCGAGAGACCCAGTACTTC CASSLTREGRETQYF
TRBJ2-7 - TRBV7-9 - TGTGCCAGCAGCTTAGCGGGGGCCCACGAGCAGTACTTC CASSLAGAHEQYF
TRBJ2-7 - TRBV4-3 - TGCGCCATTTTACAAAGAATCTACGAGCAGTACTTC CAILQRIYEQYF
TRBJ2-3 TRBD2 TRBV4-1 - TGCGCCAGCAGCCAATTACCAAGGACTAGCGGGAAAACAGATACGCAGTATTTT CASSQLPRTSGKTDTQYF
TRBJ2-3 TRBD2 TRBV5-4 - TGTGCCAGCAGCATAGGGACTAGCGGGCGCCCAGATACGCAGTATTTT CASSIGTSGRPDTQYF
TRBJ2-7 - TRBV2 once TGTGCCAGCAAGTGGGCAGCCTACGAGCAGTACTTC CASKWAAYEQYF
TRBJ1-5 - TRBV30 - TGTGCCTGGAGTTCAACTTCCCAAAATCAGCCCCAGCATTTT CAWSSTSQNQPQHF
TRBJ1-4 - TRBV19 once TGTGCCAGTAGTCCCTTACAGGGTCGTTATGAAAAACTGTTTTTT CASSPLQGRYEKLFF